These 8 T cell receptor beta chains share one sample of origin, sequenced in a study of CD8 T cells in Susac syndrome. Reverse transcription of about 0.5 to 1 ug RNA was carried out with random hexamers. TCRdb reprocessed the immunoSEQ multiplex PCR reads via MiXCR and lists one record per CDR3 protein. Of 100,000 to 150,000 distinct CDR3 sequences listed, around 80% are singletons. Source material: CD8+ T cells from PBMCs. Source of these receptors: a human donor with multiple sclerosis.

The genes are TRBV27 and TRBJ2-1; D is perhaps TRBD2 (5 bases). Looked up from germline, CDR1 is MNHEY and CDR2 is SMNVEV (reference sequence). Trimming removed 1 base at V and 2 bases at J, with 12 bases between. The length of the CDR3 is 16 residues. The CDR3: CASSLWLAGTYNEQFF. CDR3 DNA: TGTGCCAGCAGTTTATGGCTAGCTGGTACCTACAATGAGCAGTTCTTC.

This clonotype was detected once. In nucleotides, the CDR3 is TGTGCCTGGAGTGTAATCGCCTGGGAGACCCAGTACTTC. This gives the protein CAWSVIAWETQYF. V and J are TRBV30 and TRBJ2-5; the D is unclear. Germline V lookup: CDR1 GTSNPN, CDR2 SVGIG (reference sequence). There are 13 residues in the CDR3. Trimming cost V 0 bases and J 5 bases, with 10 bases left between them.

A single count supports this clonotype. The genes are TRBV6-5 and TRBJ1-2, with TRBD1 identical over 8 bases. This CDR3 is built from 15 residues. Germline assignment: CDR1 MNHEY and CDR2 SVGAGI. J lost 2 bases, V lost 6 bases, and 8 bases had no gene match. The CDR3 DNA is TGTGCCAGCAGCTTGGGGAGGACAGGGAACTATGGCTACACCTTC. Protein: CASSLGRTGNYGYTF.

CDR3 sequence (DNA): TGTGCCAGCAGCTCGCAGGTTAAATCCTACAATGAGCAGTTCTTC. It codes for CASSSQVKSYNEQFF. J is TRBJ2-1 and V is TRBV11-2; D unresolved. The CDR3 has 15 residues. The V gene lost 4 bases and the J gene lost 1 base, with 11 bases spanning the gap. The V gene's germline CDR1 is SGHAT and CDR2 FQNNGV. Supplemented by reference TRBV11-2 and TRBJ2-1, the full variable domain reads EAGVAQSPRYKIIEKRQSVAFWCNPISGHATLYWYQQILGQGPKLLIQFQNNGVVDDSQLPKDRFSAERLKGVDSTLKIQPAKLEDSAVYLCASSSQVKSYNEQFFGPGTRLTVL.

The chain is built from TRBV5-5 and TRBJ1-1; 7 nucleotides match TRBD1. V lost 7 bases, J lost 7 bases, and 10 bases stayed unmatched. The germline V gene has CDR1 SGHKS and CDR2 YYEKEE (reference sequence). CDR3 length: 13 amino acids. The CDR3 nucleotides are TGTGCCAGCCCCACACTGAACAGGGGTGAAGCTTTCTTT. Encoded protein: CASPTLNRGEAFF.

V gene TRBV19 combines with J gene TRBJ2-7; 7 nucleotides align to TRBD1. V was pared by 4 bases and J by 2 bases, with 11 bases of the junction left unmatched. This CDR3 contains 16 residues. Germline values: CDR1 LNHDA, CDR2 SQIVND (reference sequence). The CDR3 coding sequence is TGTGCCAGTAGTACCTTAACGCGCCAGGGGGCCTACGAGCAGTACTTC. It is translated as CASSTLTRQGAYEQYF.

The gene calls are TRBV12-3 or TRBV12-4 and TRBJ2-5, with 8 bases fitting TRBD1. The ends lost 1 base at V and 1 base at J; junction bases unmatched: 2. The CDR3 consists of 15 residues. CDR3 in amino acids: CASSLGTGFQETQYF. The CDR3 nucleotides are TGTGCCAGCAGTTTAGGGACAGGGTTCCAAGAGACCCAGTACTTC.

The chain is built from TRBV19 and TRBJ1-5; 7 nucleotides align to TRBD1. Trimming cost V 10 bases and J 6 bases; bases outside gene matches: 9. Germline V lookup: CDR1 LNHDA, CDR2 SQIVND (reference sequence). The CDR3 runs 13 residues. The CDR3 DNA is TGTGCCAAACCCCGGAGGGACAGTCAGCCCCAGCATTTT. Translating gives CAKPRRDSQPQHF.